A single sample gave rise to the 28 T cell receptor beta chains below, sequenced in a study of T cells in localized non-small cell lung cancer. Produced via immunoSEQ multiplex PCR; TCRdb's table is partial and in-frame only. The sample holds around 19,000 clones, 90% to 95% seen once. This specimen was peripheral blood, taken before any cancer treatment. Receptors were obtained from a woman aged 40-70 years with stage I lung adenocarcinoma.

J is TRBJ2-1 and V is TRBV10-3, with 14 bases fitting TRBD2. Germline values: CDR1 ENHRY, CDR2 SYGVKD. With V trimmed by 6 bases and J by 5 bases, 3 bases remained unmatched. There are 15 residues in the CDR3. CDR3 nucleotides: TGTGCCATCAGCCCGGGACTAGCGGGAGACAATGAGCAGTTCTTC. Encoded protein: CAISPGLAGDNEQFF.

The chain couples TRBV6-1 to TRBJ2-1; a possible D gene is TRBD1 (5 bases). The CDR3 sequence is 15 residues long. Deletions cut 1 base from V and 4 bases from J, with 11 bases between. Germline V gene lookup returns CDR1 MNHNS and CDR2 SASEGT. CDR3 amino acids: CASSEGTQRYNEQFF. In DNA form, the CDR3 reads TGTGCCAGCAGTGAAGGGACACAAAGGTACAATGAGCAGTTCTTC.

The chain carries TRBV4-1 and TRBJ1-5; D is ambiguous. The V gene lost 1 base and the J gene lost 3 bases, with 16 bases spanning the gap. The CDR3 covers 17 residues. Germline CDR1 and CDR2: MGHRA and YSYEKL. The CDR3 spells CASSQGPLDAFNQPQHF. The CDR3 DNA reads as TGCGCCAGCAGCCAAGGGCCTCTGGACGCCTTCAATCAGCCCCAGCATTTT.

This clone was found a few times. The CDR3: CASTQSYEQFF. As DNA, the CDR3 is TGTGCCAGCACCCAGAGCTATGAGCAGTTCTTC. This chain joins TRBV6-1 and TRBJ2-1; D call uncertain. The germline V gene has CDR1 MNHNS and CDR2 SASEGT. Trimming pared 7 bases from V and 8 bases from J, leaving 9 bases between. The CDR3 covers 11 residues.

This clone was observed a handful of times. The CDR3 bases are TGTGCCAGCAGCGTAAGCGGGGGGAACAATGAGCAGTTCTTC. Encoded protein: CASSVSGGNNEQFF. The gene calls are TRBV9 and TRBJ2-1, with 9 nucleotides matching TRBD2. J was trimmed by 5 bases and V by 1 base; bases with no gene match: 1. This CDR3 comprises 14 residues. Germline V gives CDR1 SGDLS, CDR2 YYNGEE.

The chain joins TRBV29-1 to TRBJ1-4, with TRBD1 matching over 8 bases. The CDR3 has 12 residues. With V trimmed by 6 bases and J by 8 bases, 5 bases remained unmatched. The germline V gene encodes CDR1 SQVTM and CDR2 ANQGSEA. The CDR3 reads CSVLGDREKLFF. The DNA for the CDR3 is TGCAGCGTCCTCGGGGACAGGGAAAAACTGTTTTTT.

The chain links TRBV28 to TRBJ2-7; the D gene is possibly TRBD2 (5 bases). The ends were cut back, 7 bases at V and 2 bases at J, with 15 bases in the middle. Per the germline V gene, CDR1 is MDHEN and CDR2 is SYDVKM. The CDR3 sequence is 14 residues long. CDR3 DNA sequence: TGTGCCAGCACCATTGCGGGCGCCACCTACGAGCAGTACTTC. This sequence encodes CASTIAGATYEQYF.

The rearrangement joins TRBV6-4 to TRBJ2-3; 11 bases match TRBD2. Trimming removed 5 bases from V and 1 base from J; junction bases left unmatched: 2. This CDR3 contains 15 residues. Germline-derived CDR1 and CDR2 are MRHNA and SNTAGT. The DNA of the CDR3 is TGTGCCAGCAGTTTACTAGCGGGGGGCACAGATACGCAGTATTTT. Its translation is CASSLLAGGTDTQYF.

The chain joins TRBV6-5 to TRBJ1-1; TRBD1 might be the D (6 bases). The V end was cut by 0 bases, the J end by 4 bases, with 15 bases between. Germline CDR1 reads MNHEY; CDR2 reads SVGAGI. The CDR3 has 16 residues. The CDR3 DNA follows: TGTGCCAGCAGTTACTCGAGGGGGTGGGGGCTCACTGAAGCTTTCTTT. Translating gives CASSYSRGWGLTEAFF.

This chain uses TRBV6-5 with TRBJ1-1; 9 bases align to TRBD1. The CDR3 consists of 13 residues. Germline V CDR1 and CDR2: MNHEY, SVGAGI. With 4 bases clipped from V and 6 bases from J, the junction kept 3 bases outside the gene matches. CDR3 nucleotides: TGTGCCAGCAGTTCGGACAGGGGCGCTGAAGCTTTCTTT. Protein sequence: CASSSDRGAEAFF.

The chain couples TRBV19 to TRBJ2-4; D is uncertain. V shed 6 bases and J shed 0 bases, with 15 bases lying between them. Germline V gene sequence: CDR1 LNHDA, CDR2 SQIVND (reference sequence). The CDR3 covers 16 residues. CDR3 DNA: TGTGCCAGTAGAATAACGGCTTCTCAAGCCAAAAACATTCAGTACTTC. Amino acids: CASRITASQAKNIQYF. The entire variable domain, with the rest obtained from reference TRBV19 and TRBJ2-4, is as follows: DGGITQSPKYLFRKEGQNVTLSCEQNLNHDAMYWYRQDPGQGLRLIYYSQIVNDFQKGDIAEGYSVSREKKESFPLTVTSAQKNPTAFYLCASRITASQAKNIQYFGAGTRLSVL.

This clone was counted once. The chain links TRBV11-2 to TRBJ2-1, with TRBD2 matching 8 bases. The CDR3 has 18 residues. V was clipped by 5 bases and J by 0 bases; unmatched bases: 12. Germline CDR1 SGHAT, CDR2 FQNNGV. CDR3 region: CASSLGGAGGSSYNEQFF. DNA for the CDR3: TGTGCCAGCAGCCTTGGGGGGGCGGGAGGTTCCTCCTACAATGAGCAGTTCTTC.

V is TRBV7-3 and J is TRBJ2-7; 7 bases agree with TRBD1. Trimming took 4 bases from V and 7 from J; bases not matched to a gene: 7. CDR3 length: 13 residues. Germline V gene lookup returns CDR1 SGHTA and CDR2 FQGTGA. CDR3 in DNA: TGTGCCAGCAGCTGGGGACAGAGTGGAGAGCAGTACTTC. It translates to CASSWGQSGEQYF.

This clone was picked up a small number of times. The V and J genes are TRBV6-1 and TRBJ1-2, with 11 positions matching TRBD1. V was pared by 6 bases and J by 4 bases, with 1 base of the junction left unmatched. CDR3 length: 13 amino acids. The germline V gene encodes CDR1 MNHNS and CDR2 SASEGT. Here the CDR3 reads CASRGTGGYGYTF. The CDR3 nucleotides read TGTGCCAGCAGGGGGACAGGGGGCTATGGCTACACCTTC.

CDR3 bases: TGTGCCAGCAGCCCGTTGGGATCTGGAAACACCATATATTTT. Amino acid sequence: CASSPLGSGNTIYF. The rearrangement joins TRBV7-6 to TRBJ1-3, with D unclear. This CDR3 has 14 amino acids. Germline CDR1 is SGHVS and CDR2 is FNYEAQ. V was pared by 5 bases and J by 1 base, with 9 bases between.

The chain employs TRBV11-2 and TRBJ2-6; D unclear. The CDR3 totals 15 residues. The V gene's germline CDR1 is SGHAT and CDR2 FQNNGV. Trimming removed 4 bases from V and 0 bases from J, with 7 bases in between. The CDR3 DNA is TGTGCCAGCAGCTCACGGATCTCTGGGGCCAACGTCCTGACTTTC. Translating it yields CASSSRISGANVLTF.

This chain connects TRBV14 to TRBJ1-1, with D possibly being TRBD1 (6 bases). V was pared by 4 bases and J by 8 bases, with 14 bases between. The CDR3 contains 13 residues. CDR1 and CDR2 (germline): SGHDN, FVKESK. The CDR3 region is CASSPNRVGEAFF. The CDR3 DNA sequence: TGTGCCAGCAGCCCGAACAGGGTGGGCGAAGCTTTCTTT.

The V and J genes are TRBV7-2 and TRBJ1-2, with a tentative D call TRBD1 (6 bases). Germline V CDR1 and CDR2: SGHTA, FQGNSA. The CDR3 runs 14 residues. Trimming stripped 2 bases from V and 5 bases from J, with 12 bases between. CDR3 sequence (DNA): TGTGCCAGCAGCTTAACTTCAGGGGAGTATGGCTACACCTTC. As protein: CASSLTSGEYGYTF.

The J gene is TRBJ1-6, the V gene TRBV5-1; TRBD1 matches 7 bases. The CDR3 length is 15 residues. Trimming cost V 1 base and J 9 bases; bases outside gene matches: 7. Per the germline V gene, CDR1 is SGHRS and CDR2 is YFSETQ. CDR3 DNA: TGCGCCAGCAGCTTGTGGGACAGCGTTGCTTCACCCCTCCACTTT. Its translation is CASSLWDSVASPLHF.

Details on this clone: Sequence at one end of the junction differs from germline and may be a read error. V usage is TRBV11-2 and J usage is TRBJ1-2; D is undetermined. Per the germline V gene, CDR1 is SGHAT and CDR2 is FQNNGV. The CDR3 contains 9 residues. DNA for the CDR3: TGTGCCAGCAGCTTAGGGGAGGGTTTC. Protein product: CASSLGEGF.

The genes are TRBV6-6 and TRBJ2-5, with 7 bases matching TRBD2. V shed 0 bases, J shed 5 bases, and the junction held 3 bases outside the gene matches. CDR1 and CDR2 (germline): MNHNY, SVGAGI (reference sequence). The CDR3 consists of 14 residues. In DNA form, the CDR3 reads TGTGCCAGCAGTTACTCGATGGGGGGGGAGACCCAGTACTTC. Protein sequence: CASSYSMGGETQYF.

This sequence joins TRBV6-5 and TRBJ2-3; no clear D. The ends were cut back, 8 bases at V and 4 bases at J, with 7 bases in the middle. Germline values: CDR1 MNHEY, CDR2 SVGAGI. The CDR3 length is 11 residues. CDR3 in amino acids: CASAPPDTQYF. The CDR3 bases are TGTGCCAGCGCCCCCCCAGATACGCAGTATTTT.

The chain is built from TRBV7-2 and TRBJ2-3, with 15 bases aligning to TRBD2. Germline V gene sequence: CDR1 SGHTA, CDR2 FQGNSA. The CDR3 runs to 17 residues. V was clipped by 5 bases and J by 2 bases; unmatched bases: 5. The DNA for the CDR3 is TGTGCCAGCAGCCGTGGACTAGCGGGAGGGACCACAGATACGCAGTATTTT. Protein product: CASSRGLAGGTTDTQYF.

The chain combines TRBV5-6 with TRBJ1-3; D possibly corresponds to TRBD1 (5 bases). The CDR3 is 16 amino acids. Germline V gene data show CDR1 as SGHDT and CDR2 as YYEEEE. V lost 3 bases and J lost 0, with 13 bases in between. The CDR3 spells CASSWGTGTSGNTIYF. CDR3 nucleotide sequence: TGTGCCAGCAGCTGGGGGACGGGAACCTCTGGAAACACCATATATTTT. The whole variable domain, filled in from reference TRBV5-6 and TRBJ1-3, reads DAGVTQSPTHLIKTRGQQVTLRCSPKSGHDTVSWYQQALGQGPQFIFQYYEEEERQRGNFPDRFSGHQFPNYSSELNVNALLLGDSALYLCASSWGTGTSGNTIYFGEGSWLTVV.

Concerning this clone itself: The junction shows a germline mismatch at one end, possibly a read error. This chain links TRBV10-3 with TRBJ2-4; D perhaps matches TRBD1 (6 bases). Germline loops: CDR1 ENHRY, CDR2 SYGVKD. This CDR3 is 15 amino acids long. The CDR3 nucleotides are TGTGCCACCAGTGAGGCAGGGGAAGCCAAAAACATTCAGTACTTC. Translating gives CATSEAGEAKNIQYF.

The chain joins TRBV6-1 to TRBJ2-3; 8 nucleotides line up with TRBD1. The CDR3 loop spans 15 amino acids. V lost 2 bases and J lost 5; bases outside the gene matches: 6. Germline V lookup: CDR1 MNHNS, CDR2 SASEGT. CDR3 region: CASSEFQGAGDTQYF. The CDR3 bases are TGTGCCAGCAGTGAATTTCAGGGGGCTGGAGATACGCAGTATTTT.

The chain is built from TRBV11-3 and TRBJ2-3; 8 positions agree with TRBD2. Looked up from germline, CDR1 is SGHNT and CDR2 is YENEEA. Trimming took 4 bases from V and 2 from J; bases not matched to a gene: 8. The CDR3 extends over 16 amino acids. The CDR3 loop is CASSSGVAGFTDTQYF. The CDR3 DNA is TGTGCCAGCAGCTCCGGTGTAGCGGGGTTCACAGATACGCAGTATTTT.

The chain recombines TRBV28 with TRBJ1-2; 11 bases align to TRBD1. CDR3 size: 14 residues. Germline CDR1 MDHEN, CDR2 SYDVKM. Trimming cost V 2 bases and J 5 bases; bases outside gene matches: 1. CDR3 DNA sequence: TGTGCCAGCAGTTTAGGGGACAGGGGGTATGGCTACACCTTC. It encodes CASSLGDRGYGYTF.